One and the same sample provided the 18 T cell receptor beta chains below, sequenced in a study of immune cell composition in non-small cell lung cancer. Libraries were prepared by immunoSEQ multiplex PCR; TCRdb keeps only in-frame clonotypes and omits some of them. The data hold more than 6,000 clones, with roughly 69% observed a single time. The normal lung sample lay at least 3 cm, and maximally far, from the tumour. The sequencing sample was made of non-adjacent lung tissue. Receptor source: a human donor with non-small cell lung cancer.

This clone was counted a single time. The rearrangement joins TRBV25-1 to TRBJ2-2; D gene uncertain. There are 12 residues in the CDR3. V was cut by 3 bases and J by 7 bases, with 6 bases left in between. Germline V lookup: CDR1 MGHDK, CDR2 SYGVNS. CDR3 DNA: TGTGCCAGCAGTGACTGGCTCGGGGAGCTGTTTTTT. It translates to CASSDWLGELFF.

The V call is TRBV9, the J call TRBJ1-3; tentative D call: TRBD1 (6 bases). The CDR3 has 15 residues. The V and J ends lost 2 bases and 0 bases respectively, with 9 bases between them. From germline, CDR1 is SGDLS and CDR2 YYNGEE. The CDR3 loop is CASSVGAGSGNTIYF. The CDR3 DNA sequence: TGTGCCAGCAGCGTGGGGGCAGGCTCTGGAAACACCATATATTTT.

The V call is TRBV9, the J call TRBJ2-7; 12 bases match TRBD2. From germline, CDR1 is SGDLS and CDR2 YYNGEE. CDR3 length: 16 amino acids. Trimming took 4 bases from V and 3 from J; bases not matched to a gene: 8. CDR3 residues: CASSPQTSGRLYEQYF. In DNA form, the CDR3 reads TGTGCCAGCAGCCCCCAGACTAGCGGGAGACTCTACGAGCAGTACTTC.

The V gene is TRBV4-1, the J gene TRBJ1-2, with TRBD1 as a possible D gene (6 bases). The CDR3 spans 13 residues. The V end lost 4 bases, the J end lost 2 bases, and 8 bases lay between the germline ends. Germline V gene data show CDR1 as MGHRA and CDR2 as YSYEKL. The CDR3 bases are TGCGCCAGCAGCCGAACAGGGAACTATGGCTACACCTTC. Amino acid sequence: CASSRTGNYGYTF.

The rearrangement uses TRBV19 and TRBJ2-3, with a tentative D call TRBD1 (6 bases). Germline V CDR1 and CDR2: LNHDA, SQIVND (reference sequence). Trimming took off 3 bases at V and 4 bases at J, with 14 bases between the two ends. This CDR3 is built from 15 residues. CDR3 nucleotides: TGTGCCAGTAGTATTGACAGGATTTCCGCAGATACGCAGTATTTT. Protein sequence: CASSIDRISADTQYF.

In this sample, this clone turned up a few times. The chain has TRBV5-1 and TRBJ2-7, with TRBD2 matching 8 bases. This CDR3 has 15 amino acids. Germline V gives CDR1 SGHRS, CDR2 YFSETQ. Trimming removed 2 bases from V and 6 bases from J; junction bases left unmatched: 10. The CDR3 bases are TGCGCCAGCAGCTTTTCCTCTACGACTAGCGCCGAGCAGTACTTC. Translating it yields CASSFSSTTSAEQYF.

In this sample, this clone turned up once. V usage is TRBV19 and J usage is TRBJ2-3; a possible D gene is TRBD2 (5 bases). The V gene lost 3 bases and the J gene lost 0 bases, with 13 bases spanning the gap. The CDR3 consists of 16 residues. CDR1 is LNHDA and CDR2 is SQIVND in the germline V gene (reference sequence). CDR3 bases: TGTGCCAGTAGTATTTCGGCGGGTATGAGCACAGATACGCAGTATTTT. Its protein product is CASSISAGMSTDTQYF.

This clone occurred a few times. The chain combines TRBV9 with TRBJ1-3; the match to TRBD1 covers 10 bases. This CDR3 spans 15 amino acids. Germline CDR1 SGDLS, CDR2 YYNGEE. The J segment lost 4 bases and the V segment lost 3 bases, leaving 4 bases of the junction unmatched. CDR3 amino acids: CASSGTGGGGNTIYF. CDR3 nucleotide sequence: TGTGCCAGCAGCGGGACAGGGGGAGGAGGAAACACCATATATTTT.

This rearrangement joins TRBV7-2 to TRBJ1-6, with 10 positions matching TRBD1. V shed 1 base, J shed 14 bases, and the junction held 8 bases outside the gene matches. The CDR3 loop spans 15 amino acids. The germline CDR1 and CDR2 sequences are SGHTA and FQGNSA. CDR3 in DNA: TGTGCCAGCAGCTTAGTCCGGGACAGGGGAACCACCCTCCACTTT. Translating gives CASSLVRDRGTTLHF.

V is TRBV4-3 and J is TRBJ1-4, with no clear D. Germline CDR1 is LGHNA and CDR2 is YSLEER. Deletions cut 0 bases from V and 8 bases from J, with 13 bases between. This CDR3 is built from 15 residues. The CDR3, as DNA: TGCGCCAGCAGCCAAGATGGCAGACTTGTGGAAAAACTGTTTTTT. As protein: CASSQDGRLVEKLFF.

This sequence joins TRBV21-1 and TRBJ2-2; the DNA was not used to check the table's D call, TRBD1. TRBV21-1 counts as a pseudogene. This CDR3 region has 19 residues. The CDR3 reads CASSKDRNQGPTQTGELFF. The CDR3 DNA sequence: TGTGCCAGCAGCAAAGATCGGAATCAGGGGCCAACTCAGACCGGGGAGCTGTTTTTT.

This clone has just one count. In nucleotides, the CDR3 is TGTGCCAGCAGTCATCGTGACAGGATCGAATACAATGAGCAGTTCTTC. Translated, it gives CASSHRDRIEYNEQFF. This chain links TRBV28 with TRBJ2-1; D perhaps matches TRBD1 (6 bases). The CDR3 length is 16 residues. CDR1 is MDHEN and CDR2 is SYDVKM in the germline V gene. The V end lost 5 bases, the J end lost 4 bases, and 18 bases lay between the germline ends.

Only a few counts were recorded for this clone. J is TRBJ1-1 and V is TRBV14, with D unresolved. This CDR3 is 14 amino acids long. Trimming cost V 2 bases and J 0 bases, with 7 bases left between them. Germline values: CDR1 SGHDN, CDR2 FVKESK. CDR3: CASSQLSLNTEAFF. As DNA, the CDR3 is TGTGCCAGCAGCCAACTCTCTCTGAACACTGAAGCTTTCTTT.

The chain carries TRBV4-3 and TRBJ1-4; 10 bases agree with TRBD1. Losses at the gene ends were 0 bases for V and 7 bases for J; bases not matched to a gene: 11. This CDR3 is built from 18 residues. Germline V gives CDR1 LGHNA, CDR2 YSLEER. CDR3 sequence (DNA): TGCGCCAGCAGCCAAGAAGGGGGGATCAGGACAGGGGGTGAAAAACTGTTTTTT. Residues: CASSQEGGIRTGGEKLFF.

This clone has only a few counts. V and J are TRBV6-1 and TRBJ1-4; 9 nucleotides align to TRBD1. The germline V gene has CDR1 MNHNS and CDR2 SASEGT. The V segment lost 6 bases and the J segment 6 bases; nucleotides outside the gene matches: 5. This CDR3 contains 14 residues. Written as DNA, the CDR3 is TGTGCCAGCAGGCCGGGACAGGGATATGAAAAACTGTTTTTT. Its protein is CASRPGQGYEKLFF.

The rearrangement joins TRBV6-1 to TRBJ2-5; TRBD2 matches 11 bases. The CDR3 length is 14 residues. Germline CDR1 is MNHNS and CDR2 is SASEGT. The V and J ends lost 2 bases and 9 bases, in that order; junction bases with no gene match: 5. CDR3 protein: CASSEISGGAAQYF. DNA of the CDR3: TGTGCCAGCAGTGAAATTAGCGGGGGGGCGGCCCAGTACTTC.

This chain connects TRBV4-3 to TRBJ2-5; 7 nucleotides agree with TRBD2. The J segment lost 4 bases and the V segment lost 0 bases, leaving 5 bases of the junction unmatched. This CDR3 is built from 15 residues. CDR1 and CDR2 (germline): LGHNA, YSLEER. The CDR3 region has the DNA TGCGCCAGCAGCCAAGAAGGTAGCGGGCGAGAGACCCAGTACTTC. Translation gives CASSQEGSGRETQYF.

The chain has TRBV19 and TRBJ2-5, with 7 bases matching TRBD1. The J segment lost 2 bases and the V segment lost 10 bases, leaving 7 bases of the junction unmatched. CDR3 length: 13 residues. Germline CDR1 and CDR2: LNHDA and SQIVND (reference sequence). The chain's CDR3 is CATLDRQQETQYF. The DNA for the CDR3 is TGTGCCACCTTGGACAGGCAGCAAGAGACCCAGTACTTC.